This T cell receptor beta chain was documented in a study of blood T cell repertoires in COVID-19. Using immunoSEQ multiplex PCR, the repertoire was profiled, and TCRdb retains in-frame clones only, with some absent. The table lists around 110,000 clones, approximately 82% of them singletons. The CDR3 loop spans 14 amino acids. Unmatched junction bases numbered 3, after V lost 6 bases and J lost 0 bases. The sequencing input was peripheral blood. This sequence joins TRBV23-1 and TRBJ1-1, with 8 bases aligning to TRBD1. TRBV23-1 is treated as an ORF (open reading frame) with a function not yet certain. The source is a man between 65 and 85 years old with active or convalescent COVID-19. DNA for the CDR3: TGCGCCAGCAGGGGGACAGGAGTGAACACTGAAGCTTTCTTT. It is translated as CASRGTGVNTEAFF.